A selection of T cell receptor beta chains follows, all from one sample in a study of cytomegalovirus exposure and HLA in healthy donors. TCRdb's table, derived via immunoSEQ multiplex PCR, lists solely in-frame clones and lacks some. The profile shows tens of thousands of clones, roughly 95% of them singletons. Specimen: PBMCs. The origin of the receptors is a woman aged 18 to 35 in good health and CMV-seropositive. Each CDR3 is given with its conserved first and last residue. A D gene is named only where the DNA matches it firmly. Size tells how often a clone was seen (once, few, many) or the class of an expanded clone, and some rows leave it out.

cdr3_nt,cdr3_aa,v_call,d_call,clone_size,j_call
TGTGCCAGCAGCTCCGGACGTAGCGGGAGTGGAAGCATTCAGTACTTC,CASSSGRSGSGSIQYF,TRBV5-4,TRBD2,-,TRBJ2-4
TGTGCCATCAGCGAGGGACAGTCCGGCACAGATACGCAGTATTTT,CAISEGQSGTDTQYF,TRBV10-3,TRBD1,once,TRBJ2-3
TGTGCCTGGACCCAGCGGGGGGAGCTGTTTTTT,CAWTQRGELFF,TRBV30,-,-,TRBJ2-2
TGTGCCAGCAGTTTATCCGTCCCGGGACTCCCCTCCTACGAGCAGTACTTC,CASSLSVPGLPSYEQYF,TRBV27,-,-,TRBJ2-7
TGCGCCAGCAGCTTGGGTGTTCGGACTAGCGGACCCACAGATACGCAGTATTTT,CASSLGVRTSGPTDTQYF,TRBV5-1,TRBD2,-,TRBJ2-3
TGTGCCAGCAGCGTCCTTAGCGGCGTAGATACGCAGTATTTT,CASSVLSGVDTQYF,TRBV9,-,once,TRBJ2-3
TGTGCCAGCAGCTACCGGACACTCGCAGGCACAGATACGCAGTATTTT,CASSYRTLAGTDTQYF,TRBV7-2,-,-,TRBJ2-3
TGTGCCAGCAGTTTTATAGCGGGAGAAGAGACCCAGTACTTC,CASSFIAGEETQYF,TRBV2,TRBD2,-,TRBJ2-5
TGTGCCAGCAGTTACGGGACAACGAACACTGAAGCTTTCTTT,CASSYGTTNTEAFF,TRBV6-5,-,-,TRBJ1-1
TGTGCCTGGAGTGTAGGGTGGGGAGGTCAGCCCCAGCATTTT,CAWSVGWGGQPQHF,TRBV30,-,-,TRBJ1-5
TGTGCCAGCAGTGGCCGGGGAGACGGGACCCAGTACTTC,CASSGRGDGTQYF,TRBV27,-,-,TRBJ2-5
TGTGCCAGCAGCCCCACGGTACAGGGCGTTGGGAGCTATGAGCAGTTCTTC,CASSPTVQGVGSYEQFF,TRBV5-4,-,-,TRBJ2-1
TGTGCCAGCACTCCTGGCGGGAGCTACGAGCAGTACTTC,CASTPGGSYEQYF,TRBV19,TRBD2,once,TRBJ2-7
TGTGCCAGCAGTTTAGCCGGGACAGGGCTCTACGAGCAGTACTTC,CASSLAGTGLYEQYF,TRBV27,TRBD1,-,TRBJ2-7
TGTGCCAGCAGCTGGACAGGGGCCGGGGAGCTGTTTTTT,CASSWTGAGELFF,TRBV5-6,TRBD1,-,TRBJ2-2
TGTGCCAGCAGTTGGGGGACTAGCGGGAGGGATGAGCAGTTCTTC,CASSWGTSGRDEQFF,TRBV28,TRBD2,-,TRBJ2-1
TGTGCCAGCAGCTCAAACACCTACGAGCAGTACTTC,CASSSNTYEQYF,TRBV28,-,-,TRBJ2-7
TGTGCCAGCAATCCCGGGACAGACTTCTCCTACGAGCAGTACTTC,CASNPGTDFSYEQYF,TRBV28,TRBD1,-,TRBJ2-7
TGTGCCAGCAGTTTAGAGCTAGCGGAAGTCTACGAGCAGTACTTC,CASSLELAEVYEQYF,TRBV28,TRBD2,-,TRBJ2-7
TGTGCCAGCAGCCTTATTACGGCTAACTATGGCTACACCTTC,CASSLITANYGYTF,TRBV7-9,-,-,TRBJ1-2
TGTGCCATCAGTGAGTCGTCGGAGGGGGCCATGAACACTGAAGCTTTCTTT,CAISESSEGAMNTEAFF,TRBV10-3,TRBD1,-,TRBJ1-1
TGTGCCAGCAGTCAAGTAGCGGGAGGGGAGCAGTTCTTC,CASSQVAGGEQFF,TRBV27,TRBD2,-,TRBJ2-1
TGTGCCAGCAGCACCCTGACAGGGGTCGGCTACACCTTC,CASSTLTGVGYTF,TRBV9,TRBD1,-,TRBJ1-2
TGTGCCAGCAGCGTAGGACTAGCGGCCACAGATACGCAGTATTTT,CASSVGLAATDTQYF,TRBV11-3,TRBD2,-,TRBJ2-3
TGCGCCAGCTCAAACCCCGTAGGGGGTATCGCCAAAAACATTCAGTACTTC,CASSNPVGGIAKNIQYF,TRBV5-1,-,-,TRBJ2-4
TGTGCCAGCAGCTTTTCCCCCAGAACTAGCGAGTCGTACTTC,CASSFSPRTSESYF,TRBV5-5,TRBD2,-,TRBJ2-7
TGTGCCAGCAGTTTATTGGCGGATCCATATAATTCACCCCTCCACTTT,CASSLLADPYNSPLHF,TRBV27,-,-,TRBJ1-6
TGTGCCTGGAGCACGGGTTTGGGCAATCAGCCCCAGCATTTT,CAWSTGLGNQPQHF,TRBV30,-,-,TRBJ1-5
TGCAGCGTGAGGGTTCCGGGAACAAACACCATATATTTT,CSVRVPGTNTIYF,TRBV29-1,-,-,TRBJ1-3